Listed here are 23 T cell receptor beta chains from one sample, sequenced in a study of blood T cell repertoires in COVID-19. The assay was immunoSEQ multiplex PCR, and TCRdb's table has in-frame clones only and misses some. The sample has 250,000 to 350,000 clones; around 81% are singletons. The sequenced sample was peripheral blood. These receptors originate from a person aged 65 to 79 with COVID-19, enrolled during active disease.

CDR3 region: CASSSGQLLPATNEKLFF. In DNA, the CDR3 is TGTGCCAGTAGTTCGGGACAGCTACTCCCTGCAACTAATGAAAAACTGTTTTTT. The chain links TRBV19 to TRBJ1-4; 7 bases align to TRBD1. The CDR3 is 18 residues long. Germline loops: CDR1 LNHDA, CDR2 SQIVND (reference sequence). V dropped 5 bases and J dropped 0; count of bases not matched to a gene: 12.

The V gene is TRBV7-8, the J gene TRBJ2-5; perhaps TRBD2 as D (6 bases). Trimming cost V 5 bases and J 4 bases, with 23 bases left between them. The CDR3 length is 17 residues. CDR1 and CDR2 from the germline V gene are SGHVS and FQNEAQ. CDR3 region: CASSPTYAGRDGETQYF. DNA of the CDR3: TGTGCCAGCAGCCCCACTTACGCGGGACGGGATGGAGAGACCCAGTACTTC.

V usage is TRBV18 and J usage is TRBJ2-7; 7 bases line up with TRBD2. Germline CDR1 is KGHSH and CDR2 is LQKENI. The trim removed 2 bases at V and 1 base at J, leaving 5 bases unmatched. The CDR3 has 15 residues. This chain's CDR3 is CASSPAGESSYEQYF. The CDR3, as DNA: TGTGCCAGCTCACCAGCGGGAGAGTCTTCCTACGAGCAGTACTTC. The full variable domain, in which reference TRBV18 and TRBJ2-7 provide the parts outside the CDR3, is NAGVMQNPRHLVRRRGQEARLRCSPMKGHSHVYWYRQLPEEGLKFMVYLQKENIIDESGMPKERFSAEFPKEGPSILRIQQVVRGDSAAYFCASSPAGESSYEQYFGPGTRLTVT.

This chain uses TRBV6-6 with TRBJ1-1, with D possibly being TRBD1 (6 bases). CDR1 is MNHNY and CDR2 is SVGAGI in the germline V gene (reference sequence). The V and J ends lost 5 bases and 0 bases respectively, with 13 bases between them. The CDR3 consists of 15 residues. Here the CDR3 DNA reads TGTGCCAGCAGTAACAAACAGGGTATGAACACTGAAGCTTTCTTT. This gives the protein CASSNKQGMNTEAFF.

CDR3 sequence reads: CASSLGSLVEQFF. The DNA of the CDR3 is TGTGCCAGCAGCTTAGGTTCACTCGTTGAGCAGTTCTTC. The chain is built from TRBV7-2 and TRBJ2-1; D gene ambiguous. CDR1 SGHTA and CDR2 FQGNSA come from the germline V gene. Trimming cost V 1 base and J 9 bases, with 10 bases left between them. CDR3 size: 13 residues.

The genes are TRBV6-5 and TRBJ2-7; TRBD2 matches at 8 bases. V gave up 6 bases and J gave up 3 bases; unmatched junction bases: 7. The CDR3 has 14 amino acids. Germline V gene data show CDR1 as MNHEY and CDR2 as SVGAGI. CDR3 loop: CASSERENGYEQYF. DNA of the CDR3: TGTGCCAGCAGCGAGCGGGAGAACGGCTACGAGCAGTACTTC.

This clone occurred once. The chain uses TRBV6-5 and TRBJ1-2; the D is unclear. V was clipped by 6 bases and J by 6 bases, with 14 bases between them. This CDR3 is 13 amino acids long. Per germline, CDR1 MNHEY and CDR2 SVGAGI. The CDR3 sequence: CASRAGGGNGYTF. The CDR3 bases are TGTGCCAGCAGGGCCGGAGGCGGCAATGGCTACACCTTC.

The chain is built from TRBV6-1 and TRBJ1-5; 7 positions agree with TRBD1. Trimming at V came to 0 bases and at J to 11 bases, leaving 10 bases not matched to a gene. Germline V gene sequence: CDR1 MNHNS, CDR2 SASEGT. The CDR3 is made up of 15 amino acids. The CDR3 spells CASSEAGTARRAQHF. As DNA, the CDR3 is TGTGCCAGCAGTGAAGCTGGGACAGCCCGGAGGGCCCAGCATTTT.

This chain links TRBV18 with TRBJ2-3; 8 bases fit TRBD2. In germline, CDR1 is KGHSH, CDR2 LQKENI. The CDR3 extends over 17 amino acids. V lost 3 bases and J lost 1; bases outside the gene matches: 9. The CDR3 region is CASSPQREFVGTDTQYF. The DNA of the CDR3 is TGTGCCAGCTCACCTCAGCGGGAGTTTGTGGGCACAGATACGCAGTATTTT.

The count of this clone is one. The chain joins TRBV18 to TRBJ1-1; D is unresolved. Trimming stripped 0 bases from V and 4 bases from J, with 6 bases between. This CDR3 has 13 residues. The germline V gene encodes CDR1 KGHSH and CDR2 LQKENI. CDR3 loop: CASSPPWLTEAFF. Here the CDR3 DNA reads TGTGCCAGCTCACCACCTTGGCTCACTGAAGCTTTCTTT.

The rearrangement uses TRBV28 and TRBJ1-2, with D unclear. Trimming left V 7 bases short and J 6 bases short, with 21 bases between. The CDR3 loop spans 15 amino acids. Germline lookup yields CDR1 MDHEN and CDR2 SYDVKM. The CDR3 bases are TGTGCCAGCATTATCGCTGGAGGGCCGGCGGATGGCTACACCTTC. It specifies CASIIAGGPADGYTF.

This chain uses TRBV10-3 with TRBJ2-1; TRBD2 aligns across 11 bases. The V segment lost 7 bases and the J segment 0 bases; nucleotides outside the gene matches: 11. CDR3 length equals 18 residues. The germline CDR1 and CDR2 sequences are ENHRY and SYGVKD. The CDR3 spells CAITGTSGLTSSYNEQFF. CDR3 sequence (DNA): TGTGCCATCACAGGGACTAGCGGCTTAACGAGCTCCTACAATGAGCAGTTCTTC.

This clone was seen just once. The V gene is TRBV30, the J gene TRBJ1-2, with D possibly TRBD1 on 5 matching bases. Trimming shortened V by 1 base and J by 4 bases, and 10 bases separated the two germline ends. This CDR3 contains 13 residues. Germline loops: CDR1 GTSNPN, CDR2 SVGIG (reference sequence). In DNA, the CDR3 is TGTGCCTGGAGTGGTGGAGGGACCTATGGCTACACCTTC. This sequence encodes CAWSGGGTYGYTF.

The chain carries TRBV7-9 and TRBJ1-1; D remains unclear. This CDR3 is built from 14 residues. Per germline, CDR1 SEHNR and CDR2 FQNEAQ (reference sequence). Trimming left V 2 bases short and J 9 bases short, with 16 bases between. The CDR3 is CASSLSFGEEKAFF. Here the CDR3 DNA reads TGTGCCAGCAGCTTAAGTTTCGGGGAAGAGAAAGCTTTCTTT.

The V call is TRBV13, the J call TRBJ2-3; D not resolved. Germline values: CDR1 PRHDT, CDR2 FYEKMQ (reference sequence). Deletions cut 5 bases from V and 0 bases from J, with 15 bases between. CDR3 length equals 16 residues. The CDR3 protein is CASSPAWPLSTDTQYF. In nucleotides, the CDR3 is TGTGCCAGCAGCCCTGCTTGGCCTCTTAGCACAGATACGCAGTATTTT.

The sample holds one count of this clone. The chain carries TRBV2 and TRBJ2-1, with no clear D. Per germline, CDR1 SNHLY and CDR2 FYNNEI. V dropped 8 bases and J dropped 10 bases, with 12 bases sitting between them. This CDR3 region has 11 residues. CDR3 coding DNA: TGTGCCAGCGATAGAGGCTGGGAGCAGTTCTTC. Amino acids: CASDRGWEQFF.

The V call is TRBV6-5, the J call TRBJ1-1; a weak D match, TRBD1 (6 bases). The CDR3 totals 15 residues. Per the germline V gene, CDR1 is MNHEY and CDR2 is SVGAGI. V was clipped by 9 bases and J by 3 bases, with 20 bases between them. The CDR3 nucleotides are TGTGCCAGTCACGAACAGGGACCCCCAGACACTGAAGCTTTCTTT. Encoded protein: CASHEQGPPDTEAFF.

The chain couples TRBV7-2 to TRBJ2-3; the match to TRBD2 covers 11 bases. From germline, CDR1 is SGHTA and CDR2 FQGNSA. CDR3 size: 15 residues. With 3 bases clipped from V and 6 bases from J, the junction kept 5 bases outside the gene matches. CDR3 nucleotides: TGTGCCAGCAGCTTGACCGGGACTAGCGGCGATACGCAGTATTTT. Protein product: CASSLTGTSGDTQYF.

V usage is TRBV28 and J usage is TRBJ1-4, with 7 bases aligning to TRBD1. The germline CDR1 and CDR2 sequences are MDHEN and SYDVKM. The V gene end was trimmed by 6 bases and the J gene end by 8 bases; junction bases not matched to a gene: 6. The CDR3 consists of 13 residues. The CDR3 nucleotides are TGTGCCAGCAGGGGCAGGGGGTGGGAAAAACTGTTTTTT. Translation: CASRGRGWEKLFF.

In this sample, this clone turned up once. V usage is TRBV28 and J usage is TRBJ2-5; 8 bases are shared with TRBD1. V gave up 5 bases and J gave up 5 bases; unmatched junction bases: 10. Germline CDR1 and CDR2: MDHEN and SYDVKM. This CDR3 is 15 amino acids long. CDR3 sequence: CASSARTGWPETQYF. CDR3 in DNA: TGTGCCAGCAGTGCAAGGACAGGGTGGCCGGAGACCCAGTACTTC.

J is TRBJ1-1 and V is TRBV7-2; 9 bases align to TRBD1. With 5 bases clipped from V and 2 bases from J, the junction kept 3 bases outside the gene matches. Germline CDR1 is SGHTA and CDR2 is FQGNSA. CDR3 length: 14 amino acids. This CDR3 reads CASSPTGGNTEAFF. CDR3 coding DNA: TGTGCCAGCAGCCCGACAGGGGGTAACACTGAAGCTTTCTTT.

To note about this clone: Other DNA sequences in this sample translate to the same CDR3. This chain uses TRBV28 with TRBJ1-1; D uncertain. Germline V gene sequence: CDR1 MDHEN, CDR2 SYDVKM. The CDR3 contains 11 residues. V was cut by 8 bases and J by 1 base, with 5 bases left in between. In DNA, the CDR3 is TGTGCCAGCGGGCCGAACACTGAAGCTTTCTTT. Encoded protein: CASGPNTEAFF.

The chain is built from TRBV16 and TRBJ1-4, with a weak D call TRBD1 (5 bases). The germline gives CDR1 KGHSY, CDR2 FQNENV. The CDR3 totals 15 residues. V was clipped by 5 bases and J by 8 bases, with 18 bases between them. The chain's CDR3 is CASSIPGGAGEKLFF. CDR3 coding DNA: TGTGCCAGCAGCATCCCGGGAGGGGCTGGAGAAAAACTGTTTTTT.